The source of this T cell receptor (beta chain) is a study of blood T cells in healthy people across ages. The study's findings and limits: CMV status of donors was unknown, possibly confounding expanded clonotype changes.

The CDR3 sequence is 15 residues long. V lost 3 bases to trimming and J lost 2 bases, with 12 bases between them. A sample-barcoded 5' primer and a J-beta primer mix were used in a second PCR of about 7 to 12 cycles. Tagging of each cDNA molecule was performed by a template-switch adaptor with 12 random nucleotides. CDR3-containing paired-end reads numbering at least 2.5 million came from each sample. TCRdb ran MiXCR on the 5' RACE reads and lists one entry per CDR3 protein. This sample carries more than 1.4 million distinct CDR3 sequences, around two fifths of them seen once, and the ten largest clones take 7.9%. A remark on this clonotype: The target antigen is unknown.

The genes are TRBV12-3 or TRBV12-4 and TRBJ2-3, with D possibly being TRBD1 or TRBD2 (5 bases each). The receptor's source is a young woman in good health. The sample was blood. CDR3: CASSFSREHTDTQYF. The CDR3 DNA is TGTGCCAGCAGTTTCTCCAGGGAGCACACAGATACGCAGTATTTT.